This T cell receptor (beta chain) stems from a study of Graves' ophthalmopathy and Graves' hyperthyroidism. Patients were left out if they had other autoimmune diseases, uncontrolled infections, pregnancy or lactation. PBMCs were isolated from an approximately 10 ml sample of fresh peripheral blood. RNA served as the template for amplifying TCR beta CDR3 regions. The workflow started with a first-round RT-PCR run with HTBI primers and then moved on to a second-round multiplex PCR. TCRdb fed the multiplex PCR reads into MiXCR, producing one record per CDR3 protein. The table has under 800,000 distinct CDR3 sequences, 22% seen once. The table lists this clonotype with a count of one. The V and J ends lost 4 bases and 1 base, in that order; junction bases with no gene match: 6. Per germline, CDR1 MGHRA and CDR2 YSYEKL. The CDR3 runs to 15 residues.

The sequenced material came from peripheral blood. This TCR was recovered from a woman aged 18-30 years with stable Graves' hyperthyroidism. Some clones in this sample may be carry-over from other donors' samples. V is TRBV4-1 and J is TRBJ2-7; 8 bases align to TRBD2. The CDR3 nucleotides are TGCGCCAGCAGCCTTCGAGCGGGGGAGTCCTACGAGCAGTACTTC. It yields the protein CASSLRAGESYEQYF.